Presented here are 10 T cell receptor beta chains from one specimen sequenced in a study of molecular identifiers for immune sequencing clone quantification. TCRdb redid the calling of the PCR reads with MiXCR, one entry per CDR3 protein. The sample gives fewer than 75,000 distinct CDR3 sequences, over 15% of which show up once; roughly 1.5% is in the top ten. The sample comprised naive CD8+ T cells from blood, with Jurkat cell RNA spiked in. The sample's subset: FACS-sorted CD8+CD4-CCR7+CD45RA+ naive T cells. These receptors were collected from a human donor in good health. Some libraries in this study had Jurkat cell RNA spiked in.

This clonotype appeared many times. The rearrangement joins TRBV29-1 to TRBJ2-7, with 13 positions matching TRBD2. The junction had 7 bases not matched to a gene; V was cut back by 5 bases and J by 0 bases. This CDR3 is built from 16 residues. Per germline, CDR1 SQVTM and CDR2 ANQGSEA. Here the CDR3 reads CSVYGTSGASSYEQYF. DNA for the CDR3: TGCAGCGTTTACGGGACTAGCGGGGCGAGCTCCTACGAGCAGTACTTC.

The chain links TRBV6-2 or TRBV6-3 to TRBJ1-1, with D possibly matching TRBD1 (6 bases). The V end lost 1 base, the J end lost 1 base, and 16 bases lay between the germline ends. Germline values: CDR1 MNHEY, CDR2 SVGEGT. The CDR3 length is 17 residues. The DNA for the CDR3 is TGTGCCAGCAGTTACTTCATAGGACAGTTGACGAACACTGAAGCTTTCTTT. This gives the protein CASSYFIGQLTNTEAFF.

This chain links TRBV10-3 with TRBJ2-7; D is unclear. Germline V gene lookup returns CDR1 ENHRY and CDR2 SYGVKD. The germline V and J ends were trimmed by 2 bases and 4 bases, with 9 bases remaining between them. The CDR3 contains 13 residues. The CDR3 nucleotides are TGTGCCATCAGTGAGGAGTTACCGTACGAGCAGTACTTC. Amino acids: CAISEELPYEQYF.

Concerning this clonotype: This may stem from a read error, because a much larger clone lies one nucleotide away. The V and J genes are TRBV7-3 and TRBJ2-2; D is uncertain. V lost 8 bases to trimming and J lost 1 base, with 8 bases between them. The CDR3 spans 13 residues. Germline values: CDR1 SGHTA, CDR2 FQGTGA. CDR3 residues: CASQQENTGELFF. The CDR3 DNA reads TGTGCCAGCCAGCAGGAGAACACCGGGGAGCTGTTTTTT.

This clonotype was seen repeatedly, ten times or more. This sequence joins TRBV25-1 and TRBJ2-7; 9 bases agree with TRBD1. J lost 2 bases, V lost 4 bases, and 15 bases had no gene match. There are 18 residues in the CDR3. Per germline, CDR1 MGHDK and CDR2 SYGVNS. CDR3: CASSGNSGTGRSPYEQYF. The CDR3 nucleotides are TGTGCCAGCAGTGGTAACTCCGGGACAGGGAGGTCCCCCTACGAGCAGTACTTC.

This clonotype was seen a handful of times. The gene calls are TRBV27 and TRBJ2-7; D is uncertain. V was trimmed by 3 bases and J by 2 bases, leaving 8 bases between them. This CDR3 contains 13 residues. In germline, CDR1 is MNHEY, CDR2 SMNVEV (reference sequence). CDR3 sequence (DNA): TGTGCCAGCAGTTTGAGCCAACCCTACGAGCAGTACTTC. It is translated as CASSLSQPYEQYF.

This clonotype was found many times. The CDR3: CSASSLGLAGGGEQFF. CDR3 nucleotides: TGCAGTGCTAGCTCCCTCGGGCTAGCGGGAGGGGGTGAGCAGTTCTTC. The rearrangement uses TRBV20-1 and TRBJ2-1; 12 nucleotides line up with TRBD2. Germline values: CDR1 DFQATT, CDR2 SNEGSKA (reference sequence). The CDR3 contains 16 residues. The trim removed 3 bases at V and 9 bases at J, leaving 12 bases unmatched.

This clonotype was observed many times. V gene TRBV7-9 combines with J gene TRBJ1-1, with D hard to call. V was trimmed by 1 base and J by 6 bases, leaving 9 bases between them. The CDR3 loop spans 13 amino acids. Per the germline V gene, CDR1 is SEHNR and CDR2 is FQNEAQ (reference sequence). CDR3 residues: CASSLDGSPEAFF. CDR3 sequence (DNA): TGTGCCAGCAGCTTAGACGGCAGTCCTGAAGCTTTCTTT.

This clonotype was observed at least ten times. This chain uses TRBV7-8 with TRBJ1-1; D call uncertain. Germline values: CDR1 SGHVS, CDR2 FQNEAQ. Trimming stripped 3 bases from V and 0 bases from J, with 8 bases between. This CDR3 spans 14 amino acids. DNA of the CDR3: TGTGCCAGCAGCTTTGAGGCAGTGAACACTGAAGCTTTCTTT. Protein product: CASSFEAVNTEAFF.

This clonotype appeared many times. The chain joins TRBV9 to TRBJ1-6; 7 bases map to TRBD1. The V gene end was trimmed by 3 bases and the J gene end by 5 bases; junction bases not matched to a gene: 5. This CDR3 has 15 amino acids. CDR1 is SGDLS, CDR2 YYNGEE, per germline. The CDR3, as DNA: TGTGCCAGCAGCGGAGGGACAGAACATAATTCACCCCTCCACTTT. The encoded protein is CASSGGTEHNSPLHF.